The rows below give T cell receptor beta chains drawn from one sample of a study of response to subunit inactivated influenza vaccine. MiXCR, run by TCRdb on the RT-PCR reads, gives a single entry per CDR3 protein. The sample yields around 650,000 distinct CDR3 sequences, 15% to 17% seen once. The sequencing here drew on PBMCs from blood, taken approximately 13 days after vaccination. The receptors were sampled from a man aged 45 to 65 who received an inactivated influenza vaccine. CDR3s include the opening cysteine and the closing phenylalanine or tryptophan.

v_gene,CDR3aa
TRBV11-2,CASSLDMGGVEQFF
TRBV29-1,CSVEDRTGVVANYGYTF
TRBV5-1,CASSAKQGALSTGELFF
TRBV15,CATSRDLGGKEAFF
TRBV29-1,CSVLGRYTDTQYF
TRBV29-1,CSVGLSQETQYF
TRBV12-3/TRBV12-4,CASSPSRTYGYTF
TRBV11-3,CASSLDARDEQYF
TRBV11-1,CARGPGLYNEQFF
TRBV20-1,CSARTQGNAIPEAFF
TRBV18,CASSPPLSGGQETQYF
TRBV20-1,CSARSAGEGRSYNEQFF
TRBV20-1,CSARDSRTYGYTF
TRBV6-1,CASRRQGTNYGYTF
TRBV5-1,CASSLFATDTQYF
TRBV4-3,CASSQEQVSYEQYF
TRBV12-3/TRBV12-4,CASRGREENYGYTF
TRBV6-2/TRBV6-3,CASSYSGAPYNEQFF
TRBV18,CASSPQGINYGYTF
TRBV3-1,CASSPGTGDFGEQFF
TRBV29-1,CSVAGGSSSYEQYF
TRBV10-3,CAIRPSGHYEQYF
TRBV11-2,CASSLETTALRKYF
TRBV29-1,CSVGLGGYEQYF
TRBV24-1,CATSLGGAESTDTQYF
TRBV18,CASSPPSLAGTDTQYF
TRBV7-2,CASSPDRVGGYTF
TRBV6-2/TRBV6-3,CASSYFGAGANVLTF
TRBV12-3/TRBV12-4,CASSTGTGVNWGQYF
TRBV5-1,CASSAGTGFPRTDTQYF
TRBV7-9,CASSPSLFSSVYNEQFF
TRBV6-1,CATRDSWSGANVLTF
TRBV7-9,CASSSLNTGFSEAFF
TRBV28,CASSLLRLAGNSYEQYF
TRBV5-1,CASRRDRGGQETQYF
TRBV29-1,CSVESGDYTF
TRBV2,CASSARPGTSWNPILNEQFF
TRBV5-1,CASSLAPAAGNEQFF
TRBV19,CATGDRSKNIQYF
TRBV7-9,CASSQQVWSTEAFF